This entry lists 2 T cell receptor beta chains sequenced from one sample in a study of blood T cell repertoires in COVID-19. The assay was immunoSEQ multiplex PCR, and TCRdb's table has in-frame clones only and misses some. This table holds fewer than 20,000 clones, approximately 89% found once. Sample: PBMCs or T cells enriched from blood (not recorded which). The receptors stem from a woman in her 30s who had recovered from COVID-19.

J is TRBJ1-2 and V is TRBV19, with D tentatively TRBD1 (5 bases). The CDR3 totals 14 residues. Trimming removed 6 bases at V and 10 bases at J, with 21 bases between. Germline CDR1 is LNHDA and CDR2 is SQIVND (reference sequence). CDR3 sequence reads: CASRRDGGTSNYTF. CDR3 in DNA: TGTGCCAGTAGGCGCGACGGGGGGACTTCTAACTACACCTTC.

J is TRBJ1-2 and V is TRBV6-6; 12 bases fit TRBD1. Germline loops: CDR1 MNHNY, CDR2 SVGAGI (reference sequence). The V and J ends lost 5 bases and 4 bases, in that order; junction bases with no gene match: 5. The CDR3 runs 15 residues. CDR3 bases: TGTGCCAGCAGTCAGGGGGACAGGGGGCTCTATGGCTACACCTTC. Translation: CASSQGDRGLYGYTF.